This T cell receptor (beta chain) was observed in a study of CD8+CD57+ T cells in acquired aplastic anemia (dated by TCRdb to 2016 to 2019). Regarding the study in general: A mean of approximately 3 ug of DNA, ranging from about 0.19 to 30 ug, was extracted from sorted CD4+ and CD8+ cells. CD8+CD57+ expansion was defined as frequency above the mean frequency observed in healthy subjects.

Notes on this clonotype: Its antigen specificity is not known. Within one base of it there is no much larger clone, and no base qualities were kept.

Patients chosen for sequencing had shown expansion of CD8+CD57+ cells by flow cytometry. Severe acquired aplastic anemia was diagnosed in all patients according to International Study of Aplastic Anemia and Agranulocytosis and Camitta criteria. At the time blood was sampled, none of the patients had received any therapy. In this study, sorted CD4+ and CD8+ T cells from the blood of healthy subjects and of severe aplastic anemia patients had their TCR repertoires deep-sequenced. Patients were enrolled under clinicaltrials.gov protocols 00001620, 01623167, 00001397, 00071045, 00081523 and 00961064 in the USA. Ficoll-Paque density gradient centrifugation was used to isolate peripheral blood mononuclear cells. Before DNA was extracted, CD4+ and CD8+ T cells were sorted using either FACS or magnetic beads. General conclusions and limits of the study: Although 25 to 30 CD8+ CDR3 sequences were shared by patients and controls, these sequences appeared highly expressed in patients and within the immunodominant clones of patients. Patients and healthy controls showed no significant difference in CD8+ Simpson's diversity (P=0.060).

TCR beta VDJ combination and CDR3 sequence profiling used genomic DNA as the template. TCR repertoire sequencing was run on an Illumina HiSeq 2000. From the authors' description of their analysis: TRBV/TRBJ rearrangement plots, CDR3 size and DJ length profiles, and Simpson's diversity index were used to evaluate the repertoires. Whichever DNA sequence was most abundant in the deep sequencing data was defined as the immunodominant clone. CDR3 amino acid sequences were screened for sharing across subjects and compared with published repertoires and the VDJdb database. TCRdb trimmed public reads at Q25 via fastp, called clones via MiXCR and kept in-frame beta chains. Each entry merges the rows of one CDR3 protein and shows their most common DNA and genes. These V and J calls are TCRdb output, not the study's own analysis. For this sample there are fewer than 250,000 distinct CDR3 sequences; around 43% appear just once. The ten most abundant clones make up approximately 8% of the sample.

This receptor was obtained from a human donor with aplastic anemia. Source material: sorted CD4+, CD8+, or CD8+CD57+ T cells (not recorded which) from PBMCs.

CDR3 sequence: CATSSSGQGDGYEQYF. The sequenced DNA is TGTGCCACCAGCAGCTCGGGACAGGGGGATGGCTACGAGCAGTACTTC. Here the chain combines TRBV15 and TRBJ2-7; a stretch of 11 junction bases matches TRBD1. Ends trimmed: V by 3 bases, J by 3 bases; bases unmatched to a gene: 7. CDR1 LNHNV and CDR2 YYDKDF are derived from the germline V gene (reference sequence). The CDR3 holds 16 amino acids from the cysteine to the phenylalanine. The CDR3 DNA has 48 bases and is translated from base 1.